This is a list of T cell receptor beta chains from one sample in a study of shared clonotypes between healthy human individuals. Sequencing used immunoSEQ multiplex PCR; TCRdb keeps in-frame clones, though not all of them. The table lists some 2,500,000 clones, over 85% of them singletons. The sequenced sample was naive CD4+ T cells from PBMCs. These TCRs come from a man aged 18 to 29 in good health. Some clones in this sample may be carry-over from other donors' samples. CDR3s include the opening cysteine and the closing phenylalanine or tryptophan. A D gene is named only where the DNA matches it firmly. Some rows have no size entry. The others give once, few or many, or a class for an expanded clone.

v_call	d_call	clone_size	j_call	cdr3_nt	cdr3_aa
TRBV5-1	TRBD2	.	TRBJ2-7	TGCGCCAGCAGGGATGAGGGACTAGCGAGGTACGAGCAGTACTTC	CASRDEGLARYEQYF
TRBV19	.	.	TRBJ1-1	TGTGCCAGTAGTCCAGGGCGGGTAGGGACTGAAGCTTTCTTT	CASSPGRVGTEAFF
TRBV7-9	TRBD2	once	TRBJ2-1	TGTGCCAGCAGCTTGCGGGAGGTCTCCTACAATGAGCAGTTCTTC	CASSLREVSYNEQFF
TRBV27	.	.	TRBJ1-1	TGTGCCAGCAGTTGGAAAGGGAGACCGGTGACCACTGAAGCTTTCTTT	CASSWKGRPVTTEAFF
TRBV14	.	.	TRBJ2-3	TGTGCCAGCAGCCCCTCAATCACAGATACGCAGTATTTT	CASSPSITDTQYF
TRBV28	.	.	TRBJ1-2	TGTGCCAGCAGTTTAGCGGGGAACTATGGCTACACCTTC	CASSLAGNYGYTF
TRBV9	TRBD1	.	TRBJ1-1	TGTGCCAGCAGCGTAGAGGACAGGGGGCAAGCTTTCTTT	CASSVEDRGQAFF
TRBV5-1	TRBD1	few	TRBJ1-4	TGCGCCAGCAGCTTACAGGGGCTGGGGGAAAAACTGTTTTTT	CASSLQGLGEKLFF
TRBV7-2	.	.	TRBJ2-7	TGTGCCAGCAGCGCAAAGAACGAGCAGTACTTC	CASSAKNEQYF
TRBV10-3	.	.	TRBJ1-2	TGTGCCATCAGTGAGTCGAAAAGCGGGGGCTACACCTTC	CAISESKSGGYTF
TRBV6-5	TRBD1	.	TRBJ2-3	TGTGCCAGCAGTTGGGACAGGGAGGTACGGTATTTT	CASSWDREVRYF
TRBV5-1	.	once	TRBJ2-5	TGCGCCAGCAGCTTGCCATCTGAAGAGACCCAGTACTTC	CASSLPSEETQYF
TRBV7-8	.	.	TRBJ1-2	TGTGCCAGCAGCCCAACCGGCAGTATTATGAGAGGCTACACCTTC	CASSPTGSIMRGYTF
TRBV19	.	.	TRBJ1-5	TGTGCCAGTAGGAGTCGGGGGATTAGCAATCAGCCCCAGCATTTT	CASRSRGISNQPQHF
TRBV5-4	TRBD1	.	TRBJ2-2	TGTGCCAGCAGCATAGGACAGGGGAGAACCGGGGAGCTGTTTTTT	CASSIGQGRTGELFF
TRBV6-5	.	.	TRBJ1-1	TGTGCCAGCACCGAAAGATCCGGACGAGAAGCTTTCTTT	CASTERSGREAFF
TRBV7-2	.	.	TRBJ1-5	TGTGCCAGCAGCTTAGGGGGAGGGACTAGTCAGCCCCAGCATTTT	CASSLGGGTSQPQHF
TRBV7-2	.	.	TRBJ2-3	TGTGCCAGCAGCTTAGTGCTCCAGGGTAGGGGCACAGATACGCAGTATTTT	CASSLVLQGRGTDTQYF
TRBV9	TRBD1	.	TRBJ2-5	TGTGCCAGCAGCTCCCGAGGGGGCGGGGAGACCCAGTACTTC	CASSSRGGGETQYF
TRBV10-3	.	.	TRBJ1-1	TGTGCCATCAGTGAGGCCCGGGGGAAAGCTGAAGCTTTCTTT	CAISEARGKAEAFF
TRBV19	.	.	TRBJ2-1	TGTGCCAGTAGCGAGACTAGTGCCTCCTACAATGAGCAGTTCTTC	CASSETSASYNEQFF
TRBV25-1	.	.	TRBJ2-7	TGTGCCAGCAGTGAATATTTAGGGACCTACGAGCAGTACTTC	CASSEYLGTYEQYF
TRBV9	.	.	TRBJ1-2	TGTGCCAGCAGCGCCGCAGGGAGCTATGGCTACACCTTC	CASSAAGSYGYTF
TRBV9	.	.	TRBJ1-1	TGTGCCAGCAACCGCGGCTTCGCGAACACTGAAGCTTTCTTT	CASNRGFANTEAFF
TRBV27	.	.	TRBJ1-5	TGTGCCAGCCGGACCGGCAATCAGCCCCAGCATTTT	CASRTGNQPQHF
TRBV19	TRBD2	.	TRBJ2-2	TGTGCCAGTAGTATCCTAGCGGGAGACACCGGGGAGCTGTTTTTT	CASSILAGDTGELFF
TRBV5-4	.	.	TRBJ2-7	TGTGCCAGCAGCTTGGAAGGGTGGATCTCCGGGTACGAGCAGTACTTC	CASSLEGWISGYEQYF
TRBV11-1	.	.	TRBJ2-7	TGTGCCAGCGCACCAGGGCAGGGGGGGCGCGAGCAGTACTTC	CASAPGQGGREQYF
TRBV7-2	.	.	TRBJ1-2	TGTGCCAGCAGCCTCTCCGGACAGAACTATGGCTACACCTTC	CASSLSGQNYGYTF
TRBV7-2	.	once	TRBJ2-2	TGTGCCAGCAGCTACTACGGGACGGCGGCCGGGGAGCTGTTTTTT	CASSYYGTAAGELFF
TRBV11-3	.	.	TRBJ2-2	TGTGCCAGCAGCTTTGGGGCCCCGAACACCGGGGAGCTGTTTTTT	CASSFGAPNTGELFF
TRBV7-3	.	.	TRBJ1-1	TGTGCCAGCAGCTACCACCTAGTTGGACAGGAAGCTTTCTTT	CASSYHLVGQEAFF
TRBV6-5	.	once	TRBJ2-7	TGTGCCAGCAGTTCAACCGACTACGAGCAGTACTTC	CASSSTDYEQYF
TRBV7-2	TRBD1	.	TRBJ1-1	TGTGCCAGCAGCTTAAGGCCAGGGGGCACTGAAGCTTTCTTT	CASSLRPGGTEAFF
TRBV28	TRBD2	.	TRBJ2-1	TGTGCCAGCATCCGAGGCCTAGCGGGAGGTCCAGAGAATGAGCAGTTCTTC	CASIRGLAGGPENEQFF
TRBV5-4	.	.	TRBJ2-4	TGTGCCAGCAGCGCCGGCCAGGGTAGCGGAAACAAAAACATTCAGTACTTC	CASSAGQGSGNKNIQYF
TRBV5-5	TRBD1	.	TRBJ1-5	TGTGCCAGCAGCCTGGGGACAGAATATCAGCCCCAGCATTTT	CASSLGTEYQPQHF
TRBV28	.	.	TRBJ2-3	TGTGCCAGTCAGAGCGACGGGGCAGATACGCAGTATTTT	CASQSDGADTQYF
TRBV7-3	.	.	TRBJ1-2	TGTGCCAGCAGCCGCGGAAAGGGCTATGGCTACACCTTC	CASSRGKGYGYTF
TRBV11-2	.	once	TRBJ2-7	TGTGCCAGCAGCTTTACGGTCAAGGCCTCCTACGAGCAGTACTTC	CASSFTVKASYEQYF
TRBV18	TRBD1	once	TRBJ1-1	TGTGCCAGCTCACCAGGGACAGGGTTCACTGAAGCTTTCTTT	CASSPGTGFTEAFF
TRBV11-2	.	.	TRBJ2-1	TGTGCCAGCAGCTTCGTGGTCTTGGGCAATGAGCAGTTCTTC	CASSFVVLGNEQFF
TRBV5-4	.	.	TRBJ2-5	TGTGCCAGCAGCTTGGTCTCCAGATTCGAAAAAGAGACCCAGTACTTC	CASSLVSRFEKETQYF
TRBV10-3	.	.	TRBJ1-1	TGTGCCATCAGTGAGGGGGGAGGAGAAACTGAAGCTTTCTTT	CAISEGGGETEAFF
TRBV5-1	TRBD1	.	TRBJ1-4	TGCGCCAGCAGCTTGTTGGCAGGGGGCGCAGAAAAACTGTTTTTT	CASSLLAGGAEKLFF
TRBV28	TRBD2	.	TRBJ2-7	TGTGCCAGCAGTTTAAGGCGGGAGACGCCCTACGAGCAGTACTTC	CASSLRRETPYEQYF
TRBV9	.	few	TRBJ1-5	TGTGCCAGCAGCGTAGGCCCAGGGGCGAATCAGCCCCAGCATTTT	CASSVGPGANQPQHF
TRBV7-9	.	once	TRBJ2-1	TGTGCCAGCAGCTACCTATACGGTGAGCAGTTCTTC	CASSYLYGEQFF
TRBV29-1	TRBD1	.	TRBJ2-7	TGCAGCGTTGAAGACAGGGACAGGGCCTTCGAGCAGTACTTC	CSVEDRDRAFEQYF
TRBV30	TRBD2	.	TRBJ2-1	TGTGCCTGGAGTAAACAACTAGCGGGAGGGCCCCCTGAGCAGTTCTTC	CAWSKQLAGGPPEQFF
TRBV5-1	.	.	TRBJ1-2	TGCGCCAGCAGCTTGTGGTCCGGGCAGTCGGGTTATGGCTACACCTTC	CASSLWSGQSGYGYTF
TRBV18	TRBD1	.	TRBJ1-1	TGTGCCAGCTCACCACTTGGGACAGGCTATGCCACTGAAGCTTTCTTT	CASSPLGTGYATEAFF
TRBV23-1	.	.	TRBJ1-2	TGCGCTAACCGACTAGGGGATACTAACTATGGCTACACCTTC	CANRLGDTNYGYTF
TRBV6-1	.	.	TRBJ2-1	TGTGCCAGCGCCCGGGACATCATCAATGAGCAGTTCTTC	CASARDIINEQFF
TRBV15	.	.	TRBJ1-1	TGTGCCACCAGCAGAGGGGAGAGGGATGAAGCTTTCTTT	CATSRGERDEAFF